One and the same sample provided the 21 T cell receptor beta chains below, sequenced in a study of identifying expanded T cells in peripheral blood. The data were produced by immunoSEQ multiplex PCR, yet TCRdb's version contains in-frame clones alone and is incomplete. The repertoire holds approximately 120,000 clones, about 88% seen once, with about 7.7% in the top ten. Specimen: blood. These receptors originate from a person aged 18 to 70 in good health.

The V call is TRBV4-3, the J call TRBJ1-2, with D maybe TRBD1 (6 bases). This CDR3 region has 14 residues. Trimming stripped 4 bases from V and 7 bases from J, with 16 bases between. Looked up from germline, CDR1 is LGHNA and CDR2 is YSLEER. The CDR3 sequence: CASSRSGRGAGYTF. The CDR3 DNA follows: TGCGCCAGCAGCCGATCAGGCAGGGGCGCTGGCTACACCTTC.

The chain is built from TRBV21-1 and TRBJ2-7; the table names TRBD1, a call not compared with the DNA. TRBV21-1 is labeled a pseudogene. The CDR3 runs 14 residues. CDR3: CASSVRQDPYEQYF. The CDR3 bases are TGTGCCAGCAGCGTACGACAGGATCCCTACGAGCAGTACTTC.

The chain links TRBV10-1 to TRBJ1-1; D is unresolved. Per the germline V gene, CDR1 is WNHNN and CDR2 is SYGVQD (reference sequence). The CDR3 is made up of 14 amino acids. V dropped 4 bases and J dropped 5 bases, with 14 bases sitting between them. The CDR3 sequence: CASSVTKGETEAFF. In DNA form, the CDR3 reads TGCGCCAGCAGTGTAACGAAAGGCGAGACTGAAGCTTTCTTT.

Only one count was recorded for this clone. The rearrangement joins TRBV7-8 to TRBJ2-7; D is perhaps TRBD2 (6 bases). CDR3 size: 18 residues. CDR1 SGHVS and CDR2 FQNEAQ come from the germline V gene. Trimming shortened V by 9 bases and J by 7 bases, and 34 bases separated the two germline ends. The CDR3 nucleotides read TGTGCCAGTCACCCCGGGACTCCGACACTAGTGGGTCGGTGGGAGCAGTACTTC. Its translation: CASHPGTPTLVGRWEQYF.

The V call is TRBV19, the J call TRBJ2-5, with a possible D match to TRBD2 (5 bases). CDR1 LNHDA and CDR2 SQIVND come from the germline V gene (reference sequence). The CDR3 is 13 residues long. Trimming cost V 3 bases and J 5 bases, with 10 bases left between them. Written as DNA, the CDR3 is TGTGCCAGTAGTATCCACGGGGAGGAGACCCAGTACTTC. Translation: CASSIHGEETQYF.

CDR3 nucleotides: TGTGCCAGCAGTTTGACGGGATTCGAGCAGTACTTC. Amino acids: CASSLTGFEQYF. The chain has TRBV28 and TRBJ2-7; D is possibly TRBD2 (5 bases). Deletions cut 3 bases from V and 6 bases from J, with 9 bases between. Germline V lookup: CDR1 MDHEN, CDR2 SYDVKM. The CDR3 is 12 residues long.

As regards this clone: This clone may be a read error of a much larger clone one base away. The rearrangement joins TRBV25-1 to TRBJ2-7; D remains ambiguous. The V and J ends lost 2 bases and 3 bases respectively, with 2 bases between them. The CDR3 is made up of 11 amino acids. Germline V gives CDR1 MGHDK, CDR2 SYGVNS. The CDR3 DNA is TGTGCCAGCAGTGAAGACTACGAGCAGTACTTC. As protein: CASSEDYEQYF.

The chain recombines TRBV9 with TRBJ2-3; 7 nucleotides align to TRBD2. With V trimmed by 3 bases and J by 2 bases, 0 bases remained unmatched. Germline CDR1 reads SGDLS; CDR2 reads YYNGEE. The CDR3 length is 13 residues. This CDR3 is CASSGDYTDTQYF. CDR3 DNA: TGTGCCAGCAGCGGGGACTACACAGATACGCAGTATTTT. Using reference TRBV9 and TRBJ2-3 for the parts outside the CDR3, the full variable domain is DSGVTQTPKHLITATGQRVTLRCSPRSGDLSVYWYQQSLDQGLQFLIQYYNGEERAKGNILERFSAQQFPDLHSELNLSSLELGDSALYFCASSGDYTDTQYFGPGTRLTVL.

The chain joins TRBV6-6 to TRBJ2-3; a possible D gene is TRBD2 (5 bases). The germline V gene encodes CDR1 MNHNY and CDR2 SVGAGI (reference sequence). The CDR3 is made up of 16 amino acids. Trimming stripped 5 bases from V and 1 base from J, with 16 bases between. CDR3 DNA sequence: TGTGCCAGCAGTCAATCCAGAGGAGGCGGCACAGATACGCAGTATTTT. Protein product: CASSQSRGGGTDTQYF.

This clone has only a few counts. The CDR3: CASSLEVGAGLYNEQFF. The CDR3 DNA sequence: TGCGCCAGCAGCTTGGAGGTTGGAGCGGGCTTATACAATGAGCAGTTCTTC. The V gene is TRBV5-1, the J gene TRBJ2-1; D might be TRBD2 (6 bases). V lost 0 bases, J lost 4 bases, and 17 bases lay in between. Germline V gives CDR1 SGHRS, CDR2 YFSETQ. The CDR3 spans 17 residues.

This chain links TRBV27 with TRBJ1-5; TRBD1 aligns across 8 bases. Germline V gene data show CDR1 as MNHEY and CDR2 as SMNVEV (reference sequence). This CDR3 has 16 residues. V was pared by 3 bases and J by 6 bases, with 10 bases of the junction left unmatched. CDR3 protein: CASSLSMAQGGQPQHF. As DNA, the CDR3 is TGTGCCAGCAGTTTGTCAATGGCACAGGGGGGTCAGCCCCAGCATTTT.

The sample holds a few counts of this clone. The CDR3 DNA reads TGTGCCAGCAGCCGGGACAGGGAGTACTTC. This sequence encodes CASSRDREYF. The chain combines TRBV21-1 with TRBJ2-7; the DNA was not used to check the table's D call, TRBD1. TRBV21-1 is given as a pseudogene. CDR3 length equals 10 residues.

V gene TRBV7-9 combines with J gene TRBJ2-3; D remains unclear. CDR1 is SEHNR, CDR2 FQNEAQ, per germline (reference sequence). Trimming left V 5 bases short and J 3 bases short, with 9 bases between. This CDR3 has 13 residues. CDR3 protein: CASSQTPTDTQYF. The CDR3 DNA reads TGTGCCAGCAGCCAAACCCCTACAGATACGCAGTATTTT.

The V and J genes are TRBV2 and TRBJ2-1; 10 positions match TRBD2. Germline V gives CDR1 SNHLY, CDR2 FYNNEI. Trimming at V came to 9 bases and at J to 0 bases, leaving 11 bases not matched to a gene. The length of the CDR3 is 17 residues. CDR3: CARTSGQTQSSYNEQFF. CDR3 nucleotides: TGTGCCAGGACTAGCGGGCAAACCCAGAGCTCCTACAATGAGCAGTTCTTC.

The chain couples TRBV19 to TRBJ2-3; 7 nucleotides line up with TRBD1. The CDR3 loop spans 16 amino acids. J gave up 2 bases and V 6 bases, and 11 bases lay outside the gene matches. Germline values: CDR1 LNHDA, CDR2 SQIVND (reference sequence). The chain's CDR3 is CASRNRGFNPTDTQYF. CDR3 nucleotides: TGTGCCAGTAGGAACAGGGGATTTAACCCCACAGATACGCAGTATTTT.

This clone showed up just a few times. This rearrangement joins TRBV11-2 to TRBJ2-7; 8 bases align to TRBD1. This CDR3 is built from 14 residues. V trimming: 6 bases; J trimming: 3 bases; junction bases outside the gene matches: 7. Per the germline V gene, CDR1 is SGHAT and CDR2 is FQNNGV. The CDR3 DNA is TGTGCCAGCAGTACGGGGACAGGAGTCTACGAGCAGTACTTC. Translated, it gives CASSTGTGVYEQYF.

The V and J genes are TRBV19 and TRBJ1-1; D might be TRBD1 (6 bases). The germline V and J ends were trimmed by 1 base and 1 base, with 7 bases remaining between them. The CDR3 contains 14 residues. The V gene's germline CDR1 is LNHDA and CDR2 SQIVND (reference sequence). CDR3: CASSIVQGNTEAFF. The CDR3 nucleotides are TGTGCCAGTAGTATAGTACAGGGGAACACTGAAGCTTTCTTT.

The DNA of the CDR3 is TGTGCCATCAGTGAGTCGATGGGACTAGCGGTACAAAGCACAGATACGCAGTATTTT. Translating it yields CAISESMGLAVQSTDTQYF. The chain carries TRBV10-3 and TRBJ2-3; 11 positions agree with TRBD2. With 0 bases clipped from V and 0 bases from J, the junction kept 8 bases outside the gene matches. Germline V gives CDR1 ENHRY, CDR2 SYGVKD. The CDR3 is 19 amino acids.

V is TRBV18 and J is TRBJ2-1, with D possibly being TRBD1 or TRBD2 (5 bases each). The CDR3 is 15 residues long. V shed 3 bases and J shed 9 bases, with 18 bases lying between them. Germline lookup yields CDR1 KGHSH and CDR2 LQKENI. The CDR3 nucleotides are TGTGCCAGCTCACCGTGGGCCAACTCGAGGGGTGAGCAGTTCTTC. Its translation: CASSPWANSRGEQFF.

The CDR3 DNA reads TGTGCCAGTAGTAGCCCAGGGGACTGGGCAACTAATGAAAAACTGTTTTTT. This encodes CASSSPGDWATNEKLFF. The chain combines TRBV19 with TRBJ1-4; D might be TRBD1 (6 bases). V was pared by 4 bases and J by 0 bases, with 15 bases between. CDR3 size: 17 residues. Germline V gives CDR1 LNHDA, CDR2 SQIVND (reference sequence).

The genes are TRBV2 and TRBJ2-5; D is unresolved. Looked up from germline, CDR1 is SNHLY and CDR2 is FYNNEI. This CDR3 region has 14 residues. Trimming removed 6 bases at V and 4 bases at J, with 15 bases between. The CDR3 DNA reads as TGTGCCAGCAGCCCCTGGTCCTACCGAGAGACCCAGTACTTC. Its translation is CASSPWSYRETQYF.